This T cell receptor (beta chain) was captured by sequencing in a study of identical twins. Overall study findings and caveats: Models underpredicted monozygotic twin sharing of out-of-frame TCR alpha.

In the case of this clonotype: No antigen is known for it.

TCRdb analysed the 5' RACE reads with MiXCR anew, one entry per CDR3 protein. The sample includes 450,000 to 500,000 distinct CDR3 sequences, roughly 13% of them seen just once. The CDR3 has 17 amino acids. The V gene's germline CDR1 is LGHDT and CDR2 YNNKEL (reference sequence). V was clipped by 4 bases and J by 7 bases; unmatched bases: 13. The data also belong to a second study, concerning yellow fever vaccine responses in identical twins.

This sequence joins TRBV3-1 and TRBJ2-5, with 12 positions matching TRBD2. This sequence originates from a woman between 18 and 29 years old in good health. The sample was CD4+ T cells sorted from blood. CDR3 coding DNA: TGTGCCAGCAGCCCCCAGGAGCTAGCGGGGGGGTCTGGGACCCAGTACTTC. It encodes CASSPQELAGGSGTQYF.